Shown below are 19 T cell receptor beta chains from a single sample sequenced in a study of blood T cell repertoires in COVID-19. Here immunoSEQ multiplex PCR was the method, and the copy in TCRdb shows in-frame clones only, minus some. The sample lists around 140,000 clones; over 60% were seen once. Sequenced: PBMCs or T cells enriched from blood (not recorded which). The receptors were sampled from a woman aged 45-59 years who had recovered from COVID-19.

The V gene is TRBV5-1, the J gene TRBJ1-4, with TRBD1 matching over 8 bases. V was pared by 0 bases and J by 7 bases, with 5 bases of the junction left unmatched. The V gene's germline CDR1 is SGHRS and CDR2 YFSETQ. This CDR3 is 15 amino acids long. DNA for the CDR3: TGCGCCAGCAGCTTGGGACAGGGGTTCGGTGAAAAACTGTTTTTT. Translated, it gives CASSLGQGFGEKLFF.

This clone was picked up a small number of times. The rearrangement uses TRBV4-1 and TRBJ2-7, with D perhaps TRBD2 (5 bases). CDR3 length equals 13 residues. V was shortened by 1 base and J by 7 bases, with 11 bases between the two germline ends. Germline V gene lookup returns CDR1 MGHRA and CDR2 YSYEKL. CDR3 region: CASSQGGAAEQYF. The CDR3 DNA reads TGCGCCAGCAGCCAAGGAGGAGCGGCAGAGCAGTACTTC.

A few counts support this clone. This chain links TRBV11-3 with TRBJ2-2; the match to TRBD2 covers 12 bases. V shed 0 bases, J shed 5 bases, and the junction held 10 bases outside the gene matches. The CDR3 extends over 19 amino acids. Germline CDR1 and CDR2: SGHNT and YENEEA. CDR3 protein: CASSLEERLAGDGTGELFF. The CDR3 bases are TGTGCCAGCAGCTTAGAGGAGAGACTAGCGGGAGATGGAACCGGGGAGCTGTTTTTT.

V gene TRBV7-8 combines with J gene TRBJ2-5, with D possibly being TRBD2 (7 bases). V was cut by 5 bases and J by 5 bases, with 24 bases left in between. The CDR3 is 17 residues long. The germline gives CDR1 SGHVS, CDR2 FQNEAQ. CDR3 loop: CASSQLRGAGAGETQYF. The CDR3 DNA reads as TGTGCCAGCAGCCAACTCCGGGGGGCGGGAGCGGGGGAGACCCAGTACTTC.

This chain connects TRBV5-1 to TRBJ1-6, with a tentative D call TRBD1 (5 bases). There are 14 residues in the CDR3. V gave up 0 bases and J gave up 11 bases, with 12 bases separating them. The germline CDR1 and CDR2 sequences are SGHRS and YFSETQ. The DNA of the CDR3 is TGCGCCAGCAGCTTGGGGGGCTTCAGGGCACCCCTCCACTTT. Translation: CASSLGGFRAPLHF.

V and J are TRBV25-1 and TRBJ2-5; 10 nucleotides line up with TRBD2. This CDR3 has 18 amino acids. The V gene's germline CDR1 is MGHDK and CDR2 SYGVNS. Trimming cost V 3 bases and J 2 bases; bases outside gene matches: 12. CDR3: CASSDKREGPRWQETQYF. The CDR3 DNA reads TGTGCCAGCAGTGACAAGCGGGAGGGCCCCCGGTGGCAAGAGACCCAGTACTTC.

The chain joins TRBV18 to TRBJ2-1; 15 bases align to TRBD2. CDR1 is KGHSH and CDR2 is LQKENI in the germline V gene. The length of the CDR3 is 14 residues. J gave up 12 bases and V 3 bases, and 3 bases lay outside the gene matches. The CDR3 coding sequence is TGTGCCAGCTCACCCGGGACTAGCGGGGGGACGCAGTTCTTC. Encoded protein: CASSPGTSGGTQFF.

This clone came up once. CDR3 sequence reads: CASSLQRGDRHTQYF. In DNA form, the CDR3 reads TGTGCCAGCAGCCTCCAGCGGGGGGACCGTCATACGCAGTATTTT. The gene calls are TRBV11-3 and TRBJ2-3; 9 bases are a match to TRBD2. Germline V gene sequence: CDR1 SGHNT, CDR2 YENEEA. CDR3 length: 15 residues. V lost 5 bases and J lost 7; bases outside the gene matches: 10.

J is TRBJ2-5 and V is TRBV3-1 (or the pseudogene TRBV3-2); TRBD2 agrees at 15 bases. The V segment lost 4 bases and the J segment 2 bases; nucleotides outside the gene matches: 8. The germline V gene has CDR1 LGHDT and CDR2 YNNKEL (reference sequence). The CDR3 is 18 residues long. This CDR3 is CASSPGLAGGRPQETQYF. DNA for the CDR3: TGTGCCAGCAGCCCCGGACTAGCGGGGGGGCGACCACAAGAGACCCAGTACTTC.

This clone appeared a few times. The chain recombines TRBV10-1 with TRBJ2-7; weak D call: TRBD1 (6 bases). CDR3 length: 15 residues. V was trimmed by 2 bases and J by 3 bases, leaving 14 bases between them. The germline V gene has CDR1 WNHNN and CDR2 SYGVQD (reference sequence). The CDR3 DNA reads TGCGCCAGCAGTGAGGCACCGGGACACAACTACGAGCAGTACTTC. Residues: CASSEAPGHNYEQYF.

This rearrangement joins TRBV11-3 to TRBJ2-3, with 13 nucleotides matching TRBD2. V was pared by 5 bases and J by 7 bases, with 6 bases of the junction left unmatched. The CDR3 has 15 residues. Germline-derived CDR1 and CDR2 are SGHNT and YENEEA. CDR3 in amino acids: CASSRTSGGAYTQYF. The CDR3, as DNA: TGTGCCAGCAGCAGAACTAGCGGGGGGGCTTATACGCAGTATTTT.

Concerning this clone: A junction end diverges from the germline sequence, so it may reflect a read error. The genes are TRBV7-7 and TRBJ2-5, with TRBD1 matching over 8 bases. Germline V gene sequence: CDR1 SSHAT, CDR2 FNYEAQ (reference sequence). The length of the CDR3 is 14 residues. CDR3 coding DNA: TGTGCTAGCAGCTGGGGACAGGCTCAAGAGACCCAGTACTTC. Protein product: CASSWGQAQETQYF.

The rearrangement links TRBV5-1 to TRBJ2-7; 7 bases are shared with TRBD2. The CDR3 consists of 14 residues. V gave up 3 bases and J gave up 3 bases; unmatched junction bases: 6. CDR1 and CDR2 (germline): SGHRS, YFSETQ. The CDR3 nucleotides are TGCGCCAGCAGCTCCGGGGGGAACAACTACGAGCAGTACTTC. This encodes CASSSGGNNYEQYF. Full variable domain (missing parts from reference TRBV5-1 and TRBJ2-7): KAGVTQTPRYLIKTRGQQVTLSCSPISGHRSVSWYQQTPGQGLQFLFEYFSETQRNKGNFPGRFSGRQFSNSRSEMNVSTLELGDSALYLCASSSGGNNYEQYFGPGTRLTVT.

In its sample, this clone was seen once. This chain connects TRBV15 to TRBJ1-1, with D possibly matching TRBD1 (5 bases). This CDR3 comprises 14 residues. Between the trimmed V and J ends, which lost 2 bases and 0 bases, there was a span of 7 bases. CDR1 LNHNV and CDR2 YYDKDF come from the germline V gene (reference sequence). The CDR3, as DNA: TGTGCCACCAGCAGAATGGGGCTGAACACTGAAGCTTTCTTT. This encodes CATSRMGLNTEAFF.

At least ten counts were recorded for this clone. The chain joins TRBV12-3 or TRBV12-4 to TRBJ2-1, with 7 bases fitting TRBD2. V shed 7 bases, J shed 10 bases, and the junction held 10 bases outside the gene matches. This CDR3 is built from 13 residues. DNA for the CDR3: TGTGCCAGCAACGATCGGCGGGGGAGAGAGCAGTTCTTC. Encoded protein: CASNDRRGREQFF.

This clone has a single count. The chain couples TRBV20-1 to TRBJ1-5, with D perhaps matching TRBD1 (6 bases). Germline values: CDR1 DFQATT, CDR2 SNEGSKA (reference sequence). Trimming removed 3 bases at V and 6 bases at J, with 18 bases between. This CDR3 is built from 15 residues. CDR3 nucleotides: TGCAGTGCTAGTGTTGGAGGGGGGGCAGGTCAGCCCCAGCATTTT. Its translation is CSASVGGGAGQPQHF.

J is TRBJ2-7 and V is TRBV29-1; 7 nucleotides align to TRBD2. In germline, CDR1 is SQVTM, CDR2 ANQGSEA. The CDR3 runs 11 residues. CDR3 in DNA: TGCACCGCGGGAGAGGGTTACGAGCAGTACTTC. Translating gives CTAGEGYEQYF.

The chain recombines TRBV5-1 with TRBJ1-6; 9 bases are a match to TRBD1. The CDR3 loop spans 16 amino acids. The germline gives CDR1 SGHRS, CDR2 YFSETQ. Trimming cost V 4 bases and J 8 bases; bases outside gene matches: 10. The CDR3 loop reads CASSRSGQGRDSPLHF. The CDR3 DNA sequence: TGCGCCAGCAGCCGGTCGGGACAGGGACGAGATTCACCCCTCCACTTT.

The V gene is TRBV30, the J gene TRBJ1-6; a possible D gene is TRBD1 (6 bases). CDR1 and CDR2 from the germline V gene are GTSNPN and SVGIG (reference sequence). CDR3 length: 14 residues. Trimming stripped 0 bases from V and 8 bases from J, with 11 bases between. The CDR3: CAWSVKGVYSPLHF. CDR3 DNA sequence: TGTGCCTGGAGTGTGAAGGGGGTTTATTCACCCCTCCACTTT.